The 4 T cell receptor beta chains presented below share a single source sample, sequenced in a study of early T cells in non-severe SARS-CoV-2 infection. TCRdb ran MiXCR on the 5' RACE reads and lists one entry per CDR3 protein. The sample yields approximately 42,000 distinct CDR3 sequences, about 7% seen once. The specimen was whole blood. Every receptor here comes from an adult who was a healthcare worker with PCR-confirmed SARS-CoV-2 infection or an uninfected control (not recorded which).

This clonotype came up a few times. V is TRBV18 and J is TRBJ2-1; tentatively, D is TRBD2 (7 bases). Germline CDR1 is KGHSH and CDR2 is LQKENI. There are 16 residues in the CDR3. The V end lost 2 bases, the J end lost 5 bases, and 16 bases lay between the germline ends. The CDR3 DNA reads TGTGCCAGCTCACCATCCGGAGGGGGGGGCCACAATGAGCAGTTCTTC. Protein sequence: CASSPSGGGGHNEQFF.

This clonotype appeared a few times. The rearrangement joins TRBV20-1 to TRBJ2-7; 11 nucleotides match TRBD2. The CDR3 totals 16 residues. V trimming: 2 bases; J trimming: 2 bases; junction bases outside the gene matches: 8. CDR1 is DFQATT, CDR2 SNEGSKA, per germline (reference sequence). The DNA of the CDR3 is TGCAGTGCTAGACCTCTGGGACTAGCGGAGACCTACGAGCAGTACTTC. Its protein is CSARPLGLAETYEQYF.

This clonotype has at least ten counts. The J gene is TRBJ1-2, the V gene TRBV4-3, with 7 bases that match TRBD1. J lost 4 bases, V lost 0 bases, and 5 bases had no gene match. From germline, CDR1 is LGHNA and CDR2 YSLEER. CDR3 length equals 15 residues. Written as DNA, the CDR3 is TGCGCCAGCAGCCAAGACAGGGGGGACCTCTATGGCTACACCTTC. This encodes CASSQDRGDLYGYTF.

This clonotype was found a few times. The V gene is TRBV6-6, the J gene TRBJ1-5, with a tentative D call TRBD1 (6 bases). The CDR3 has 13 residues. From germline, CDR1 is MNHNY and CDR2 SVGAGI (reference sequence). V was trimmed by 4 bases and J by 6 bases, leaving 10 bases between them. DNA of the CDR3: TGTGCCAGCAGTTTCAGGGGAGCTCAGCCCCAGCATTTT. Amino acid sequence: CASSFRGAQPQHF.